Included here is one T cell receptor (beta chain) sequence, with context. What it binds is unknown. The data are from a study of early T cells in non-severe SARS-CoV-2 infection. Whole-study results and caveats: Using VDJdb, the matching emphasized anti-spike CD8 responses while missing private and CD4 specificities.

V lost 4 bases, J lost 2 bases, and 7 bases lay in between. This CDR3 is built from 14 residues. The V gene's germline CDR1 is SGDLS and CDR2 YYNGEE. Unique molecular identifier tags were affixed to discrete cDNA molecules. TCRdb re-called the 5' RACE reads through MiXCR, storing one row per CDR3 protein. Of roughly 75,000 distinct CDR3 sequences listed, about 15% are singletons. The chain couples TRBV9 to TRBJ2-6, with unresolved D. Specimen: whole blood. The TCR sequence derives from an adult who was a healthcare worker with PCR-confirmed SARS-CoV-2 infection or an uninfected control (not recorded which). The chain's CDR3 is CASSTRTGANVLTF. CDR3 DNA: TGTGCCAGCAGCACCCGAACTGGGGCCAACGTCCTGACTTTC.